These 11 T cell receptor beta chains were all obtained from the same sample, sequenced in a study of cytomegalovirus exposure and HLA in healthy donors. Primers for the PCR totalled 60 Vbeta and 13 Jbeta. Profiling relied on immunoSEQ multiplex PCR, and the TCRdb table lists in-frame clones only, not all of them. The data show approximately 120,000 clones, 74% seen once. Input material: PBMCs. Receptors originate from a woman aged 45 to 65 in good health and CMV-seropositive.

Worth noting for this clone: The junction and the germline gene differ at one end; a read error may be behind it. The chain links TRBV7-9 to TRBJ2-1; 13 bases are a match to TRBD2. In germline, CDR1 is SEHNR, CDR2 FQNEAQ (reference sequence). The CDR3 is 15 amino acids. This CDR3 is CSSSLLAGGPNEQFF. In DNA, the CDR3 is TGTTCCAGCAGCTTACTAGCGGGGGGGCCGAATGAGCAGTTCTTC.

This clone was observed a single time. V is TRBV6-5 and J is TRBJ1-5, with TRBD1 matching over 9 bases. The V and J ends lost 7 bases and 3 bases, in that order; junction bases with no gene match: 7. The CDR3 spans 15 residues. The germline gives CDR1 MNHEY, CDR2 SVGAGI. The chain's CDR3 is CASNKGQGLNQPQHF. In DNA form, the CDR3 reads TGTGCCAGCAACAAGGGACAGGGCCTCAATCAGCCCCAGCATTTT.

The CDR3 spells CASSYSGAEMPQHF. As DNA, the CDR3 is TGTGCCAGCAGTTACTCGGGGGCAGAAATGCCCCAGCATTTT. This chain links TRBV6-5 with TRBJ1-5, with D perhaps TRBD1 (6 bases). Trimming took 0 bases from V and 9 from J, leaving 12 bases between them. CDR1 and CDR2 (germline): MNHEY, SVGAGI. The CDR3 covers 14 residues.

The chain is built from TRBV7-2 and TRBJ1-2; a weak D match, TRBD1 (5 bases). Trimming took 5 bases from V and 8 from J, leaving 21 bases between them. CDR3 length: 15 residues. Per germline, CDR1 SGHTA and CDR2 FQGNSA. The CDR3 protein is CASSPYGAGLWGYTF. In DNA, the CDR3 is TGTGCCAGCAGCCCTTACGGTGCGGGACTATGGGGCTACACCTTC.

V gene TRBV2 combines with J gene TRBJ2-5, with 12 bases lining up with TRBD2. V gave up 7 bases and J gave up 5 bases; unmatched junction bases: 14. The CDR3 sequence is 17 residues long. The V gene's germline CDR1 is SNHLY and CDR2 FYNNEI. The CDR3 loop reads CASTRAPSGGAGETQYF. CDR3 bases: TGTGCCAGCACCCGAGCGCCTAGCGGGGGGGCTGGGGAGACCCAGTACTTC.

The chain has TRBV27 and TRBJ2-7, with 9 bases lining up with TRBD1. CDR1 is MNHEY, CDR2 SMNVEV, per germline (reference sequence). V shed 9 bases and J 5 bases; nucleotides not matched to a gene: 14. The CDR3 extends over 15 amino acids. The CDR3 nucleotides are TGTGCCAGAAATCCCGGGACAGGGTGTCCGGACGAGCAGTACTTC. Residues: CARNPGTGCPDEQYF.

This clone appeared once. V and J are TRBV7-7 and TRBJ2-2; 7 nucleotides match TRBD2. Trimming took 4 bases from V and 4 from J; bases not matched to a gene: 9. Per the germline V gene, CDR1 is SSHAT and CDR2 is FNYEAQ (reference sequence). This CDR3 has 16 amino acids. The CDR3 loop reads CASSSQGLGSTGELFF. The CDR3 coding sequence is TGTGCCAGCAGCTCGCAAGGACTAGGCTCCACCGGGGAGCTGTTTTTT.

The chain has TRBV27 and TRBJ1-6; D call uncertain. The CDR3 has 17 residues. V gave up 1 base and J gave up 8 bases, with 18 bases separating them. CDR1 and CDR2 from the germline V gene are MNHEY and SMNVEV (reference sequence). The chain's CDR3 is CASSLYSRAGGDSPLHF. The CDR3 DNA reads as TGTGCCAGCAGTTTATATTCGAGGGCGGGAGGAGATTCACCCCTCCACTTT.

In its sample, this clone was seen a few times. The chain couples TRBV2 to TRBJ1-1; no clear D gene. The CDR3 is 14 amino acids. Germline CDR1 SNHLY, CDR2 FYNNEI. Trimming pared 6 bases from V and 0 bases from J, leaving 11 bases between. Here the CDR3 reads CASRIQRMNTEAFF. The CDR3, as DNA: TGTGCCAGCAGGATACAGAGAATGAACACTGAAGCTTTCTTT.

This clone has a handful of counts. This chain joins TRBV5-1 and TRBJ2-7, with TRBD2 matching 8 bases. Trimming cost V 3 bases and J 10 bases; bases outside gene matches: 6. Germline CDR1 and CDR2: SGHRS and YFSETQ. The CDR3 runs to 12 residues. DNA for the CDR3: TGCGCCAGCAGCTGGGGGAGCGGGGGCCAGTACTTC. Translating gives CASSWGSGGQYF.

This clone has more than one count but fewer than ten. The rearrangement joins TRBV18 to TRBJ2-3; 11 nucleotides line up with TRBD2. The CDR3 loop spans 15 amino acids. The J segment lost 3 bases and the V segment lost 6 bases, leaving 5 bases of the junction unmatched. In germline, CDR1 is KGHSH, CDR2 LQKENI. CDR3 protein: CASSLTSGTTDTQYF. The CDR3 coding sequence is TGTGCCAGCTCGCTGACTAGCGGGACAACAGATACGCAGTATTTT.